This T cell receptor beta chain appears in the sequencing data of a study of blood T cell repertoires in COVID-19. Whole-study context: The United States, Italy and Spain were the sources of the acute and convalescent COVID-19 samples. Sources were T cells, B-cell-depleted T cells, or PBMCs; the material itself was cDNA or gDNA.

In the study's own analysis: Reference gene primer amplification gave estimated nucleated cell counts. This table comes from immunoSEQ multiplex PCR, and its TCRdb copy is limited to in-frame clones, with some not included. V and J calls and clone size follow that table, whereas D and trimming were derived from the DNA. The profile shows about 62,000 clones, more than 75% of them singletons. CDR3 length equals 14 residues. Trimming removed 0 bases at V and 9 bases at J, with 13 bases between. CDR1 and CDR2 (germline): SGHRS, YFSETQ. There are a few counts of this clone. The chain combines TRBV5-1 with TRBJ1-5; D may be TRBD1 (6 bases). Input material: peripheral blood. The clonotype was recovered from an older man with acute or convalescent COVID-19. CDR3 residues: CASSLGGPAGPQHF. As DNA, the CDR3 is TGCGCCAGCAGCTTGGGGGGGCCCGCGGGGCCCCAGCATTTT.